A single sample gave rise to the 16 T cell receptor beta chains below, sequenced in a study of T cells in Graves' hyperthyroidism and ophthalmopathy. TCR beta CDR3 sequences were amplified from RNA transcripts. Using the HTBI primer set, a first-round RT-PCR was run on the TCR CDR3. TCRdb recomputed calls from the multiplex PCR reads with MiXCR, one row per CDR3 protein. The data hold around 480,000 distinct CDR3 sequences, with approximately 14% observed a single time. The sequencing sample was made of blood. The source of these receptors is a woman in her late teens or twenties with Graves' hyperthyroidism.

This clonotype was detected many times. The V and J genes are TRBV5-1 and TRBJ2-1; D gene uncertain. The CDR3 consists of 13 residues. Trimming took off 5 bases at V and 3 bases at J, with 9 bases between the two ends. Germline lookup yields CDR1 SGHRS and CDR2 YFSETQ. The CDR3 loop reads CASRPTLYNEQFF. The CDR3 DNA is TGCGCCAGCAGGCCAACACTCTACAATGAGCAGTTCTTC.

Ten or more counts support this clonotype. This chain uses TRBV11-2 with TRBJ2-2; 9 bases map to TRBD2. The CDR3 loop spans 17 amino acids. The germline CDR1 and CDR2 sequences are SGHAT and FQNNGV. The V and J ends lost 1 base and 5 bases, in that order; junction bases with no gene match: 8. CDR3: CASSLAFSGRKTGELFF. The DNA of the CDR3 is TGTGCCAGCAGCTTAGCTTTTAGCGGGAGAAAAACCGGGGAGCTGTTTTTT.

This clonotype was seen at least ten times. The chain carries TRBV12-5 and TRBJ1-5; 7 nucleotides match TRBD1. The length of the CDR3 is 17 residues. The germline V gene has CDR1 LGHNT and CDR2 FRNRAP. V was pared by 2 bases and J by 4 bases, with 11 bases of the junction left unmatched. The CDR3 nucleotides read TGTGCTAGTGGTTTGTCAAGGGGGGGGACAGAGAATCAGCCCCAGCATTTT. Its translation is CASGLSRGGTENQPQHF.

About this clonotype: Being one base from a much bigger clone, this may be a read error. This rearrangement joins TRBV20-1 to TRBJ2-2; D gene unclear. V lost 2 bases and J 15 bases, leaving 22 bases between the germline ends. CDR1 is DFQATT and CDR2 is SNEGSKA in the germline V gene (reference sequence). CDR3 size: 14 residues. CDR3 region: CSARLRRTNEKVFF. The CDR3 DNA reads as TGCAGTGCTAGACTCCGACGAACTAATGAAAAAGTGTTTTTT.

This clonotype was detected many times. The chain recombines TRBV11-3 with TRBJ2-1; 11 nucleotides agree with TRBD2. V trimming: 5 bases; J trimming: 7 bases; junction bases outside the gene matches: 10. The CDR3 spans 16 residues. Germline V gene data show CDR1 as SGHNT and CDR2 as YENEEA. CDR3 DNA: TGTGCCAGCAGCCCAGCCTCTAGCGGGAGGACAAATGAGCAGTTCTTC. As protein: CASSPASSGRTNEQFF.

This clonotype was detected a few times. The V and J genes are TRBV20-1 and TRBJ1-1; D may be TRBD1 (5 bases). Germline V gene data show CDR1 as DFQATT and CDR2 as SNEGSKA (reference sequence). V dropped 0 bases and J dropped 6 bases, with 14 bases sitting between them. This CDR3 region has 14 residues. The CDR3 reads CSARDLRENPEAFF. For the CDR3, the DNA is TGCAGTGCTAGAGATCTCAGGGAAAACCCTGAAGCTTTCTTT.

This clonotype has ten or more counts. The CDR3 nucleotides read TGCGCCAGCAACCGCCAAGAGGGACTCTCATCCTACAATGAGCAGTTCTTC. Protein product: CASNRQEGLSSYNEQFF. The rearrangement links TRBV5-1 to TRBJ2-1, with D possibly TRBD2 on 6 matching bases. V was cut by 6 bases and J by 1 base, with 20 bases left in between. Germline lookup yields CDR1 SGHRS and CDR2 YFSETQ. The CDR3 consists of 17 residues.

J is TRBJ1-1 and V is TRBV5-1; D is uncertain. Trimming took 8 bases from V and 4 from J, leaving 15 bases between them. The CDR3 extends over 13 amino acids. CDR1 is SGHRS and CDR2 is YFSETQ in the germline V gene. The CDR3 sequence: CASKWERSTEAFF. DNA for the CDR3: TGCGCCAGTAAATGGGAAAGAAGCACTGAAGCTTTCTTT.

This clonotype appeared many times. This chain uses TRBV28 with TRBJ1-2, with D possibly TRBD1 on 5 matching bases. The V gene's germline CDR1 is MDHEN and CDR2 SYDVKM. Trimming left V 2 bases short and J 8 bases short, with 21 bases between. The CDR3 spans 16 residues. CDR3 nucleotides: TGTGCCAGCAGTTTACCCCTTGGGGGGGGTCCGCGAGGCTACACCTTC. Its translation: CASSLPLGGGPRGYTF.

In this sample, this clonotype turned up a few times. The V and J genes are TRBV5-8 and TRBJ2-1, with 11 bases identical to TRBD2. Trimming removed 1 base from V and 2 bases from J; junction bases left unmatched: 5. The germline gives CDR1 SGHTS, CDR2 YDEGEE. There are 17 residues in the CDR3. The CDR3 coding sequence is TGTGCCAGCAGCTTGACTAGCGGGAGTTCCACCTACAATGAGCAGTTCTTC. This sequence encodes CASSLTSGSSTYNEQFF.

This clonotype was seen a handful of times. V gene TRBV3-1 combines with J gene TRBJ2-1; D remains unclear. The CDR3 has 13 amino acids. V lost 1 base and J lost 7, with 8 bases in between. Germline CDR1 reads LGHDT; CDR2 reads YNNKEL (reference sequence). DNA for the CDR3: TGTGCCAGCAGCCAAGGCCCGGGTAATGAGCAGTTCTTC. Its translation is CASSQGPGNEQFF.

This clonotype was counted many times. The chain uses TRBV27 and TRBJ2-4; D gene unclear. Germline V gene data show CDR1 as MNHEY and CDR2 as SMNVEV (reference sequence). The CDR3 runs to 15 residues. V was pared by 4 bases and J by 0 bases, with 10 bases between. CDR3 region: CASSSHRSAKNIQYF. The CDR3 DNA reads as TGTGCCAGCAGTTCACATCGCTCAGCCAAAAACATTCAGTACTTC.

This clonotype was counted ten times or more. This rearrangement joins TRBV27 to TRBJ1-5; weak D call: TRBD1 (6 bases). The germline V and J ends were trimmed by 5 bases and 7 bases, with 15 bases remaining between them. This CDR3 spans 14 amino acids. Germline V CDR1 and CDR2: MNHEY, SMNVEV (reference sequence). DNA for the CDR3: TGTGCCAGCAGTCCCACAGGGTTGAACCAGCCCCAGCATTTT. It encodes CASSPTGLNQPQHF.

This clonotype was observed at least ten times. The chain combines TRBV6-2 or TRBV6-3 with TRBJ1-5, with 8 bases lining up with TRBD1. The CDR3 spans 15 residues. CDR1 is MNHEY, CDR2 SVGEGT, per germline. V trimming: 5 bases; J trimming: 2 bases; junction bases outside the gene matches: 5. DNA of the CDR3: TGTGCCAGCAGTGACAGGGGATCCCGCAATCAGCCCCAGCATTTT. Translated, it gives CASSDRGSRNQPQHF.

This clonotype has ten or more counts. This chain links TRBV25-1 with TRBJ2-7; perhaps TRBD1 as D (5 bases). The J call may be wrong; the DNA end is better matched by TRBJ2-1. Germline CDR1 MGHDK, CDR2 SYGVNS. The CDR3 contains 12 residues. The CDR3 loop reads CASSVQGYEQFF. CDR3 sequence (DNA): TGTGCCAGCAGTGTCCAGGGATACGAGCAGTTCTTC.

In this sample, this clonotype turned up many times. The V and J genes are TRBV12-3 or TRBV12-4 and TRBJ2-6; D unclear. V was cut by 6 bases and J by 0 bases, with 3 bases left in between. The length of the CDR3 is 13 residues. The CDR3 DNA sequence: TGTGCCAGCAGGACCTCTGGGGCCAACGTCCTGACTTTC. Amino acid sequence: CASRTSGANVLTF.